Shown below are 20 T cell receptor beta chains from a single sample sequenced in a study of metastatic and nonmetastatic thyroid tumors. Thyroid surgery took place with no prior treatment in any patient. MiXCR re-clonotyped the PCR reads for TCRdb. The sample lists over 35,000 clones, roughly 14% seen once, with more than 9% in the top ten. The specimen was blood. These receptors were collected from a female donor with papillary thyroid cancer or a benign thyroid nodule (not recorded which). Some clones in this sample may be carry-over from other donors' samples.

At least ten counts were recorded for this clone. In nucleotides, the CDR3 is TGTGCCAGCAGCGCCCCATCGGTGGGAAACACCATATATTTT. It specifies CASSAPSVGNTIYF. This chain links TRBV2 with TRBJ1-3, with D unclear. The CDR3 spans 14 residues. The germline V and J ends were trimmed by 6 bases and 4 bases, with 13 bases remaining between them. The germline gives CDR1 SNHLY, CDR2 FYNNEI.

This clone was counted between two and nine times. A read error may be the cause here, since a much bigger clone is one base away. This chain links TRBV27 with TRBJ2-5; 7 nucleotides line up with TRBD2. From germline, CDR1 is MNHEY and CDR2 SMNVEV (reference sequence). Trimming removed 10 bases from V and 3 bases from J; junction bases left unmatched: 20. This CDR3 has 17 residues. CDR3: CAKDPEEPGLAEETQYF. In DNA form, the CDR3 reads TGTGCCAAGGACCCTGAGGAGCCGGGTCTAGCGGAAGAGACCCAGTACTTC.

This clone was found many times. CDR3 nucleotides: TGTGCCAGCAGCTTAACAGAAGGCTATGGCTACACCTTC. Translated, it gives CASSLTEGYGYTF. The gene calls are TRBV7-9 and TRBJ1-2; no reliable D call. The V and J ends lost 2 bases and 4 bases respectively, with 8 bases between them. CDR1 and CDR2 (germline): SEHNR, FQNEAQ (reference sequence). This CDR3 has 13 amino acids.

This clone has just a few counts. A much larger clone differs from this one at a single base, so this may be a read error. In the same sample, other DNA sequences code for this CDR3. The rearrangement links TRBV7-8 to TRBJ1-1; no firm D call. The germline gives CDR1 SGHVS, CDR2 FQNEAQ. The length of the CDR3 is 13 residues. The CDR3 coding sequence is TGTGCCAGCAGCTCGGGGAACGGAGCTGAGGCTTTCTTT. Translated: CASSSGNGAEAFF.

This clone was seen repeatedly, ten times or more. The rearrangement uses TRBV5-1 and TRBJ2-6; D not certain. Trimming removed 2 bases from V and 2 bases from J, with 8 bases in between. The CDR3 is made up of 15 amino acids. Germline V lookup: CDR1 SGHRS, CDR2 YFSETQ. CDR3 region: CASSLEVPGANVLTF. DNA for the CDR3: TGCGCCAGCAGCTTAGAAGTTCCTGGGGCCAACGTCCTGACTTTC.

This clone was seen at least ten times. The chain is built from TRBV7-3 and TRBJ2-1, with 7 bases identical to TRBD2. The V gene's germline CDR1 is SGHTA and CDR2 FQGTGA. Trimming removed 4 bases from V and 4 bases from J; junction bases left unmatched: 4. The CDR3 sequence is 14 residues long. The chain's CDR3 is CASSSHGGYNEQFF. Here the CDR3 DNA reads TGTGCCAGCAGCTCCCACGGGGGGTACAATGAGCAGTTCTTC.

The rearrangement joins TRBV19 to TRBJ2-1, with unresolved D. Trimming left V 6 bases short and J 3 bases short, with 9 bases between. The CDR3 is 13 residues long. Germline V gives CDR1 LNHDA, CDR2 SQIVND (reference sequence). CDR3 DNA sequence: TGTGCCAGTAGCGCAGCTCGCTACAATGAGCAGTTCTTC. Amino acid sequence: CASSAARYNEQFF.

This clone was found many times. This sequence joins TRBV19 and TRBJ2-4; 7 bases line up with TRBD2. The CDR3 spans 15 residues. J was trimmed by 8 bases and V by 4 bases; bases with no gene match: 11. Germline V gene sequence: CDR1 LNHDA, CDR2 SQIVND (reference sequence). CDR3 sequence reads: CASSTSGGSWDIQYF. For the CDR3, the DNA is TGTGCCAGTAGTACCTCTGGCGGGAGCTGGGACATTCAGTACTTC.

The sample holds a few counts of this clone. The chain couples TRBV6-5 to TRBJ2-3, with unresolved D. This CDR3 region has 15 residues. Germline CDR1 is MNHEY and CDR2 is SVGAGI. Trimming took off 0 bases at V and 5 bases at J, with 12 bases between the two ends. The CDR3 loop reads CASSYSNTLGDTQYF. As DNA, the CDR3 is TGTGCCAGCAGTTACTCGAATACCTTGGGAGATACGCAGTATTTT.

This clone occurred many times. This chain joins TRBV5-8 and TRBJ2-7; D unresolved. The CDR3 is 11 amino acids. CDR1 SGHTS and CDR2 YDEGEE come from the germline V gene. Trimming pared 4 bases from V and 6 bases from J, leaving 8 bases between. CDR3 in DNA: TGTGCCAGCAGCATCCCTCGCGAGCAGTACTTC. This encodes CASSIPREQYF.

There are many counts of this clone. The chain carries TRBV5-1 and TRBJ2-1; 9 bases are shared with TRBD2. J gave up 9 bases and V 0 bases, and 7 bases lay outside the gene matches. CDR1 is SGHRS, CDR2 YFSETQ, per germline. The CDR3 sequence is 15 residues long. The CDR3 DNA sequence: TGCGCCAGCAGCTTGGTGGTAGCGGGAGAGAGTGAGCAGTTCTTC. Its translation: CASSLVVAGESEQFF.

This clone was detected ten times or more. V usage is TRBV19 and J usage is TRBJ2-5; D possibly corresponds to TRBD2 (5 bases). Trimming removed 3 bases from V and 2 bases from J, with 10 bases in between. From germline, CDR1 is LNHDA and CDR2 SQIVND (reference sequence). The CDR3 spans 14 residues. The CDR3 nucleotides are TGTGCCAGTAGTATTCGGGGTTGGCAAGAGACCCAGTACTTC. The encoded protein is CASSIRGWQETQYF. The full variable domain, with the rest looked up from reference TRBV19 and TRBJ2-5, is DGGITQSPKYLFRKEGQNVTLSCEQNLNHDAMYWYRQDPGQGLRLIYYSQIVNDFQKGDIAEGYSVSREKKESFPLTVTSAQKNPTAFYLCASSIRGWQETQYFGPGTRLLVL.

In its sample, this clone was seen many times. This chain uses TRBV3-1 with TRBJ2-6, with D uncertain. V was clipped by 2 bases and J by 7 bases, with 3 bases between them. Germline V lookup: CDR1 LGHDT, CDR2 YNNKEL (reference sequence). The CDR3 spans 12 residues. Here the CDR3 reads CASSQTANVLTF. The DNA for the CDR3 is TGTGCCAGCAGCCAAACAGCCAACGTCCTGACTTTC.

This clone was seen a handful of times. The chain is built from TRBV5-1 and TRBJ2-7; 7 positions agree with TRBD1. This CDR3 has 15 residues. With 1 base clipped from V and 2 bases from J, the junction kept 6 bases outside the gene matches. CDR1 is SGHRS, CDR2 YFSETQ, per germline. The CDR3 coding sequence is TGCGCCAGCAGCTTGTTAGGGACAGAGACCTACGAGCAGTACTTC. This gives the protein CASSLLGTETYEQYF.

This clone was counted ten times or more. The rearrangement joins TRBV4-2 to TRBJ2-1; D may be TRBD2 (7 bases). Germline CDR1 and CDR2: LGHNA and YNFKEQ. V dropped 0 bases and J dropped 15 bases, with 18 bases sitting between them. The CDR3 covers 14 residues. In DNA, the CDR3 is TGTGCCAGCAGCCAAGATTCCGGGGGGCGCCTACCGTTCTTC. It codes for CASSQDSGGRLPFF.

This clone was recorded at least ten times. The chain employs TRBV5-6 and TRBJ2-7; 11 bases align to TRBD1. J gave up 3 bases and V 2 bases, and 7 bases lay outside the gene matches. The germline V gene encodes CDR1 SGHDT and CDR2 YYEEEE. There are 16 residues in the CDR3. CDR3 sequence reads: CASSLNSGTGGYEQYF. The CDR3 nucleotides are TGTGCCAGCAGCTTAAATTCCGGGACAGGGGGCTACGAGCAGTACTTC.

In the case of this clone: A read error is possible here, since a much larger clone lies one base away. CDR3 sequence (DNA): TGCGCCAGTAACGGGGTAAATGAGCAGTTCTTC. Protein: CASNGVNEQFF. The chain recombines TRBV5-1 with TRBJ2-1; D perhaps matches TRBD2 (5 bases). This CDR3 has 11 residues. V lost 8 bases and J 7 bases, leaving 10 bases between the germline ends. In germline, CDR1 is SGHRS, CDR2 YFSETQ. The entire variable domain, with the rest obtained from reference TRBV5-1 and TRBJ2-1, is as follows: KAGVTQTPRYLIKTRGQQVTLSCSPISGHRSVSWYQQTPGQGLQFLFEYFSETQRNKGNFPGRFSGRQFSNSRSEMNVSTLELGDSALYLCASNGVNEQFFGPGTRLTVL.

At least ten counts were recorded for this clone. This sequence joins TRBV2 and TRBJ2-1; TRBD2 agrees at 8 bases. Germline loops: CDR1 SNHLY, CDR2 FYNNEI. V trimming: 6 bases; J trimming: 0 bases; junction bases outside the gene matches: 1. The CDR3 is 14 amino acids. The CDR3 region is CASSREGSYNEQFF. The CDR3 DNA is TGTGCCAGCAGCCGGGAGGGCTCCTACAATGAGCAGTTCTTC. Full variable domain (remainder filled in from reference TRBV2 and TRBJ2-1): EPEVTQTPSHQVTQMGQEVILRCVPISNHLYFYWYRQILGQKVEFLVSFYNNEISEKSEIFDDQFSVERPDGSNFTLKIRSTKLEDSAMYFCASSREGSYNEQFFGPGTRLTVL.

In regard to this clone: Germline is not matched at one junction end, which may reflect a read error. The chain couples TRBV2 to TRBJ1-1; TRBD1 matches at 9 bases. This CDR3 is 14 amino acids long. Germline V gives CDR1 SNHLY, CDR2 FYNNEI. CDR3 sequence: CASREGTGSTEAFF. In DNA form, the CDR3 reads TGTGCCAGCAGGGAAGGGACAGGGAGCACTGAAGCTTTCTTT.

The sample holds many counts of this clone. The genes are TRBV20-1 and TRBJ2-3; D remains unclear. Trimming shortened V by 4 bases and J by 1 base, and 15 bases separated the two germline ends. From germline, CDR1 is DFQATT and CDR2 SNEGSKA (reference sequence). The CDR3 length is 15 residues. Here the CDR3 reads CSATAPILGTDTQYF. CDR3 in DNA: TGCAGTGCTACCGCCCCCATCTTGGGCACAGATACGCAGTATTTT.